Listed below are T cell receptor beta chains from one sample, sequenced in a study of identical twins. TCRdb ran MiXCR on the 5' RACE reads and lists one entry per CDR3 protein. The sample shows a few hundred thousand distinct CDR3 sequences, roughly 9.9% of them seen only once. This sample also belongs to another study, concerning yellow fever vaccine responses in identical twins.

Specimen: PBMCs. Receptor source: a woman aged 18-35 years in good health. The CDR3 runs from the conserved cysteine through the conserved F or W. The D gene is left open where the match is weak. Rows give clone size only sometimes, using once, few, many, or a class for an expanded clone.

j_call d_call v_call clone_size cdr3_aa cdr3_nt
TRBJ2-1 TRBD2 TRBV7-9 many CASRPGTSGGSAYNEQFF TGTGCCAGCAGGCCCGGGACTAGTGGGGGTTCGGCCTACAATGAGCAGTTCTTC
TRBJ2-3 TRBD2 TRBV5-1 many CASSLAVLAGGLRTDTQYF TGCGCCAGCAGCTTGGCCGTCCTAGCGGGAGGGCTGAGGACAGATACGCAGTATTTT
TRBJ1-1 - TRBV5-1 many CASSLQTGLTEAFF TGCGCCAGCAGCTTACAGACAGGCTTGACTGAAGCTTTCTTT
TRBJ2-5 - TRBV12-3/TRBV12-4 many CASSFNRGLQETQYF TGTGCCAGCAGTTTTAATCGGGGGCTTCAAGAGACCCAGTACTTC
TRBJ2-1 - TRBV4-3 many CASSQGPGDNEQFF TGCGCCAGCAGCCAAGGGCCAGGGGACAATGAGCAGTTCTTC
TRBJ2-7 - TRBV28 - CASSPHYNREGNEQYF TGTGCCAGCAGTCCCCACTATAACAGGGAAGGGAACGAGCAGTACTTC
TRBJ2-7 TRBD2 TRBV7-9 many CASSSQTTSGGGYEQYF TGTGCCAGCAGCTCCCAAACGACTAGCGGGGGAGGTTACGAGCAGTACTTC
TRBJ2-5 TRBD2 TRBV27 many CASSLAPLAGGNQETQYF TGTGCCAGCAGTTTAGCTCCACTAGCGGGGGGGAACCAAGAGACCCAGTACTTC
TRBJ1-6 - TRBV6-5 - CARGASNSPLHF TGTGCCAGGGGGGCGTCTAATTCACCCCTCCACTTT
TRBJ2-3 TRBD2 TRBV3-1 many CASSQVRTSESTDTQYF TGTGCCAGCAGCCAAGTAAGGACTAGCGAAAGCACAGATACGCAGTATTTT
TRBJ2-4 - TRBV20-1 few CSASSGPKNIQYF TGCAGTGCTAGTTCGGGCCCCAAAAACATTCAGTACTTC
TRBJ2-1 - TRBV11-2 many CASSLGSGTYNEQFF TGTGCCAGCAGCTTAGGTAGCGGAACATACAATGAGCAGTTCTTC
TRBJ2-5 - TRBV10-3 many CAISEFGGRETQYF TGTGCCATCAGTGAGTTTGGGGGAAGAGAGACCCAGTACTTC
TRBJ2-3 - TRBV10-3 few CAISEPSGVPGDTQYF TGTGCCATCAGTGAACCCAGCGGAGTGCCCGGGGATACGCAGTATTTT